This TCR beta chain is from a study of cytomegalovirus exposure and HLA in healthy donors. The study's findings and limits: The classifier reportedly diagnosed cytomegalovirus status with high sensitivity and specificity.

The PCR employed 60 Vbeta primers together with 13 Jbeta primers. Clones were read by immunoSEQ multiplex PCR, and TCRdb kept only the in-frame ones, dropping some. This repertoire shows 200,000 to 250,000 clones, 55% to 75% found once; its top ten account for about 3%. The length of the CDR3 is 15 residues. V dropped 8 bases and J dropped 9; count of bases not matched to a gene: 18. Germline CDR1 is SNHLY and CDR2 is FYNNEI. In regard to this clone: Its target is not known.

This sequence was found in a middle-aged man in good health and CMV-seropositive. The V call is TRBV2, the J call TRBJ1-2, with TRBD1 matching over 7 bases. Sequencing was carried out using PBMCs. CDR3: CASSGQETYWRSYTF. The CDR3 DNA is TGTGCCAGCTCCGGACAGGAAACCTACTGGAGGAGCTACACCTTC.